A single sample is the source of the 25 T cell receptor beta chains below, sequenced in a study of early T cells in non-severe SARS-CoV-2 infection. TCRdb re-called the 5' RACE reads through MiXCR, storing one row per CDR3 protein. Counted here are fewer than 85,000 distinct CDR3 sequences, 9% to 10% occurring once; the ten biggest clones make up nearly 5%. Sequencing was carried out using whole blood. The receptor source for this set is an adult who was a healthcare worker with PCR-confirmed SARS-CoV-2 infection or an uninfected control (not recorded which).

This clonotype was detected ten times or more. The chain links TRBV5-5 to TRBJ2-3; D call uncertain. The V gene's germline CDR1 is SGHKS and CDR2 YYEKEE (reference sequence). V gave up 3 bases and J gave up 6 bases, with 8 bases separating them. The CDR3 consists of 12 residues. This chain's CDR3 is CASSSESDTQYF. CDR3 sequence (DNA): TGTGCCAGCAGCTCCGAGTCCGATACGCAGTATTTT.

This clonotype was detected only a few times. The rearrangement uses TRBV28 and TRBJ2-7, with 7 bases lining up with TRBD1. The germline V gene has CDR1 MDHEN and CDR2 SYDVKM. J gave up 4 bases and V 4 bases, and 7 bases lay outside the gene matches. The CDR3 has 14 amino acids. CDR3: CASSSRRDRYEQYF. CDR3 bases: TGTGCCAGCAGTTCCCGCCGGGACAGATACGAGCAGTACTTC.

This clonotype has ten or more counts. The chain is built from TRBV12-3 or TRBV12-4 and TRBJ2-7; maybe TRBD1 (5 bases). Trimming removed 6 bases at V and 6 bases at J, with 12 bases between. The CDR3 contains 12 residues. The chain's CDR3 is CASRGRRVEQYF. Written as DNA, the CDR3 is TGTGCCAGCAGGGGGCGACGGGTCGAGCAGTACTTC.

J is TRBJ2-1 and V is TRBV7-2; no clear D gene. This CDR3 is built from 13 residues. Germline V gives CDR1 SGHTA, CDR2 FQGNSA. The V and J ends lost 2 bases and 5 bases respectively, with 7 bases between them. The CDR3 reads CASSLRLNNEQFF. In DNA, the CDR3 is TGTGCCAGCAGCTTAAGACTTAACAATGAGCAGTTCTTC. Based on the CDR3 plus reference TRBV7-2 and TRBJ2-1, the full variable domain is GAGVSQSPSNKVTEKGKDVELRCDPISGHTALYWYRQSLGQGLEFLIYFQGNSAPDKSGLPSDRFSAERTGGSVSTLTIQRTQQEDSAVYLCASSLRLNNEQFFGPGTRLTVL.

Note on this clonotype: At one end the junction does not follow the germline gene, possibly because of a read error. The chain links TRBV20-1 to TRBJ2-2; D gene unclear. CDR3 length: 13 residues. Germline lookup yields CDR1 DFQATT and CDR2 SNEGSKA (reference sequence). DNA for the CDR3: TGCGGTGCTAGTCGGACCGCAACACCCCAGCTGTTTTTT. Translated: CGASRTATPQLFF.

This clonotype was counted at least ten times. CDR3 region: CASSEQISGANVLTF. The CDR3 bases are TGTGCCAGCAGTGAACAGATCTCTGGGGCCAACGTCCTGACTTTC. The J gene is TRBJ2-6, the V gene TRBV2; D remains ambiguous. The ends were cut back, 2 bases at V and 0 bases at J, with 5 bases in the middle. The CDR3 loop spans 15 amino acids. The germline V gene has CDR1 SNHLY and CDR2 FYNNEI.

The CDR3 is CASSLPDRAQPQHF. CDR3 in DNA: TGTGCCAGCAGTTTACCCGACAGGGCTCAGCCCCAGCATTTT. This chain links TRBV28 with TRBJ1-5; the match to TRBD1 covers 7 bases. The CDR3 sequence is 14 residues long. V gave up 2 bases and J gave up 6 bases; unmatched junction bases: 4. Per the germline V gene, CDR1 is MDHEN and CDR2 is SYDVKM.

This clonotype was seen repeatedly, ten times or more. The V gene is TRBV3-1, the J gene TRBJ1-2; D gene uncertain. Germline CDR1 reads LGHDT; CDR2 reads YNNKEL (reference sequence). The CDR3 runs to 15 residues. V lost 0 bases and J lost 0, with 8 bases in between. The CDR3 protein is CASSQDQAANYGYTF. CDR3 DNA: TGTGCCAGCAGCCAAGACCAGGCAGCTAACTATGGCTACACCTTC.

In this sample, this clonotype turned up a few times. The rearrangement joins TRBV7-2 to TRBJ2-5; D ambiguous. The V gene's germline CDR1 is SGHTA and CDR2 FQGNSA. The CDR3 consists of 14 residues. Trimming cost V 1 base and J 7 bases, with 13 bases left between them. Here the CDR3 reads CASSLDVLKGTQYF. The CDR3, as DNA: TGTGCCAGCAGCTTAGACGTTCTCAAGGGGACCCAGTACTTC.

V usage is TRBV27 and J usage is TRBJ2-7; 8 bases are a match to TRBD1. The CDR3 totals 17 residues. V shed 4 bases, J shed 3 bases, and the junction held 14 bases outside the gene matches. Germline V gene sequence: CDR1 MNHEY, CDR2 SMNVEV (reference sequence). The CDR3 is CASSSTGQGSPYYEQYF. CDR3 DNA: TGTGCCAGCAGTTCCACCGGACAGGGTAGTCCATACTACGAGCAGTACTTC.

Remarks on this clonotype: A read error is likely, as this CDR3 ends without the conserved phenylalanine or tryptophan. The rearrangement uses TRBV10-2 and TRBJ2-1, with TRBD2 matching 7 bases. V was clipped by 5 bases and J by 1 base; unmatched bases: 11. Looked up from germline, CDR1 is WSHSY and CDR2 is SAAADI. CDR3 length: 17 residues. The CDR3 DNA reads TGCGCCAGCAGTATACCCTCGGCGGGAGTGTCCTACAATGAGCAGTTCTCC. Its translation: CASSIPSAGVSYNEQFS.

The table lists this clonotype with a few counts. The chain uses TRBV11-1 and TRBJ2-5, with D unresolved. The germline gives CDR1 SGHAT, CDR2 FQDESV (reference sequence). The CDR3 extends over 13 amino acids. V was cut by 2 bases and J by 2 bases, with 6 bases left in between. As DNA, the CDR3 is TGTGCCAGCAGCTTAAGAGTACAAGAGACCCAGTACTTC. Translation gives CASSLRVQETQYF.

The chain combines TRBV10-3 with TRBJ1-5; possible D gene TRBD1, 5 bases. Trimming took off 6 bases at V and 0 bases at J, with 9 bases between the two ends. Germline assignment: CDR1 ENHRY and CDR2 SYGVKD. The length of the CDR3 is 14 residues. The DNA for the CDR3 is TGTGCCATCAGCAGAGGGGATAGCAATCAGCCCCAGCATTTT. As protein: CAISRGDSNQPQHF.

The chain employs TRBV15 and TRBJ2-3, with 10 nucleotides matching TRBD2. This CDR3 is built from 16 residues. V lost 8 bases and J lost 4; bases outside the gene matches: 12. CDR1 and CDR2 (germline): LNHNV, YYDKDF (reference sequence). The CDR3 DNA is TGTGCCACCGGGAGGCTAGCGGGAGAGATCGCAGATACGCAGTATTTT. Residues: CATGRLAGEIADTQYF.

The J gene is TRBJ1-1, the V gene TRBV9; TRBD1 might be the D (5 bases). Looked up from germline, CDR1 is SGDLS and CDR2 is YYNGEE. This CDR3 is built from 13 residues. Trimming stripped 0 bases from V and 11 bases from J, with 14 bases between. For the CDR3, the DNA is TGTGCCAGCAGCGTAGAGTTCGGGGGAATGGCTTTCTTT. It encodes CASSVEFGGMAFF.

This clonotype was counted many times. The chain is built from TRBV28 and TRBJ1-4; 7 bases match TRBD1. With V trimmed by 6 bases and J by 9 bases, 10 bases remained unmatched. The CDR3 covers 14 residues. Germline V CDR1 and CDR2: MDHEN, SYDVKM. The CDR3, as DNA: TGTGCCAGCAGCAACAGGGGAGAAAAGAAAAAACTGTTTTTT. The encoded protein is CASSNRGEKKKLFF.

This clonotype has ten or more counts. V is TRBV28 and J is TRBJ1-2, with D hard to call. Germline V gives CDR1 MDHEN, CDR2 SYDVKM. V was clipped by 4 bases and J by 4 bases, with 13 bases between them. The CDR3 contains 14 residues. CDR3 protein: CASSSAVTLYGYTF. Written as DNA, the CDR3 is TGTGCCAGCAGTTCGGCAGTCACCCTCTATGGCTACACCTTC.

This clonotype was seen ten or more times. This chain uses TRBV7-3 with TRBJ2-2; TRBD2 agrees at 7 bases. Unmatched junction bases numbered 4, after V lost 2 bases and J lost 7 bases. This CDR3 has 14 residues. Per germline, CDR1 SGHTA and CDR2 FQGTGA. In DNA form, the CDR3 reads TGTGCCAGCAGCTTAGGCGGGAGCGGCGGGGAGCTGTTTTTT. The encoded protein is CASSLGGSGGELFF.

This clonotype was picked up many times. This rearrangement joins TRBV7-3 to TRBJ2-3; 8 nucleotides align to TRBD2. The CDR3 contains 17 residues. In germline, CDR1 is SGHTA, CDR2 FQGTGA. V shed 3 bases, J shed 0 bases, and the junction held 8 bases outside the gene matches. The CDR3 coding sequence is TGTGCCAGCAGCTTGGGTCGGCTAGCGGGTAGCACAGATACGCAGTATTTT. Its protein is CASSLGRLAGSTDTQYF. Drawing the rest from reference TRBV7-3 and TRBJ2-3, the complete variable domain is GAGVSQTPSNKVTEKGKYVELRCDPISGHTALYWYRQSLGQGPEFLIYFQGTGAADDSGLPNDRFFAVRPEGSVSTLKIQRTERGDSAVYLCASSLGRLAGSTDTQYFGPGTRLTVL.

This clonotype was detected ten times or more. J is TRBJ2-2 and V is TRBV6-1; a possible D gene is TRBD2 (6 bases). Trimming left V 5 bases short and J 5 bases short, with 12 bases between. Germline CDR1 is MNHNS and CDR2 is SASEGT. The CDR3 consists of 14 residues. The CDR3 DNA reads TGTGCCAGCAGTCGACTAGGTTGGACCGGGGAGCTGTTTTTT. Its translation: CASSRLGWTGELFF.

This clonotype was seen at least ten times. This sequence joins TRBV20-1 and TRBJ2-5; 10 nucleotides agree with TRBD2. The CDR3 has 15 residues. Looked up from germline, CDR1 is DFQATT and CDR2 is SNEGSKA (reference sequence). J gave up 7 bases and V 3 bases, and 11 bases lay outside the gene matches. CDR3 residues: CSARPGTSALGTQYF. For the CDR3, the DNA is TGCAGTGCTAGGCCCGGGACTAGCGCCTTAGGGACCCAGTACTTC.

The chain carries TRBV18 and TRBJ2-1, with 11 bases lining up with TRBD2. The CDR3 has 18 amino acids. Per germline, CDR1 KGHSH and CDR2 LQKENI. After removal of 3 bases from V and 0 bases from J, the junction contained 7 bases not matched to a gene. The CDR3 loop reads CASSPPGLAASSYNEQFF. The CDR3, as DNA: TGTGCCAGCTCACCTCCGGGACTAGCGGCTAGCTCCTACAATGAGCAGTTCTTC.

This clonotype was seen many times. V is TRBV4-1 and J is TRBJ1-1; 7 bases agree with TRBD1. CDR1 is MGHRA and CDR2 is YSYEKL in the germline V gene. The CDR3 totals 14 residues. V lost 3 bases and J lost 2; bases outside the gene matches: 3. CDR3 region: CASSQGQRNTEAFF. In DNA, the CDR3 is TGCGCCAGCAGCCAGGGACAGCGAAACACTGAAGCTTTCTTT.

The chain links TRBV9 to TRBJ2-1, with 8 bases identical to TRBD2. This CDR3 comprises 16 residues. Germline CDR1 SGDLS, CDR2 YYNGEE. The V segment lost 4 bases and the J segment 4 bases; nucleotides outside the gene matches: 10. This chain's CDR3 is CASSPSQASGYNEQFF. The DNA for the CDR3 is TGTGCCAGCAGCCCTAGCCAGGCTAGCGGGTACAATGAGCAGTTCTTC.

V gene TRBV10-3 combines with J gene TRBJ2-1, with D possibly TRBD2 on 6 matching bases. The CDR3 runs 15 residues. Germline lookup yields CDR1 ENHRY and CDR2 SYGVKD. V lost 0 bases, J lost 0 bases, and 6 bases lay in between. In nucleotides, the CDR3 is TGTGCCATCAGTGAGTCGGAGGGCTCCTACAATGAGCAGTTCTTC. Amino acids: CAISESEGSYNEQFF.